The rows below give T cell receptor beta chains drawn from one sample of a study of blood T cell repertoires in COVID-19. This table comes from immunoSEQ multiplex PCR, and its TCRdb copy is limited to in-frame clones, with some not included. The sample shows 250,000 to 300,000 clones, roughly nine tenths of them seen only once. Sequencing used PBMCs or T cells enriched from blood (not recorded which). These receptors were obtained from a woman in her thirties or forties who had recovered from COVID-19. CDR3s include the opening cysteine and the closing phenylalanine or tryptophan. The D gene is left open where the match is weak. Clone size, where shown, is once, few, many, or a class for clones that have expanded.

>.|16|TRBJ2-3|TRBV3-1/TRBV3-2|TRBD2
CASSQEAGGHTDTQYF
TGTGCCAGCAGCCAAGAAGCGGGGGGGCATACAGATACGCAGTATTTT
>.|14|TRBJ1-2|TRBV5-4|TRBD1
CASSLSQGEYGYTF
TGTGCCAGCAGCTTGAGTCAGGGGGAGTATGGCTACACCTTC
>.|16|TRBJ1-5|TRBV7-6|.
CASSSGVQGRNQPQHF
TGTGCCAGCAGCTCAGGGGTACAGGGTCGCAATCAGCCCCAGCATTTT
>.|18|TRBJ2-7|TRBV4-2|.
CASSHSGDGAEKTYEQYF
TGTGCCAGCAGCCATAGTGGCGATGGAGCGGAAAAAACCTACGAGCAGTACTTC
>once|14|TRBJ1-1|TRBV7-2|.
CASVNSRVNTEAFF
TGTGCCAGTGTCAACTCACGGGTTAACACTGAAGCTTTCTTT
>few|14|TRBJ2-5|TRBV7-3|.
CASSLGGAGETQYF
TGTGCCAGCAGCTTAGGGGGGGCAGGAGAGACCCAGTACTTC
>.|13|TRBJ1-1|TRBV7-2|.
CASSFDTLTEAFF
TGTGCCAGCAGCTTCGACACACTCACTGAAGCTTTCTTT
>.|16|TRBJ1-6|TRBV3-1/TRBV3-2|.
CASSQVGGVGNSPLHF
TGTGCCAGCAGCCAAGTAGGGGGGGTGGGGAATTCACCCCTCCACTTT
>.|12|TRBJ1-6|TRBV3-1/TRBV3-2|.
CASSQQDSPLHF
TGTGCCAGCAGCCAACAGGATTCACCCCTCCACTTT
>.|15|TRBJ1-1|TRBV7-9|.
CASRPKGVGNTEAFF
TGTGCCAGCAGGCCGAAGGGGGTGGGGAACACTGAAGCTTTCTTT
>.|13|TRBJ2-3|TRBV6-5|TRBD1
CASRRQGPDTQYF
TGTGCCAGCAGAAGACAGGGACCAGATACGCAGTATTTT
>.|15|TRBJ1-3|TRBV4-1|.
CASSQEGQAGNTIYF
TGCGCCAGCAGCCAAGAGGGGCAGGCGGGAAACACCATATATTTT
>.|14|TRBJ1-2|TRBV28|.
CASSSGPGRAGYTF
TGTGCCAGCAGTTCGGGGCCAGGGAGGGCTGGCTACACCTTC
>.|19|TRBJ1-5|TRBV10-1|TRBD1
CASSESTGQGIAGRQPQHF
TGCGCCAGCAGTGAGTCGACAGGACAGGGAATCGCTGGGCGTCAGCCCCAGCATTTT
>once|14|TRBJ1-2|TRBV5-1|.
CASSSSTGYEGYTF
.
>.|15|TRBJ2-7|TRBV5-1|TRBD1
CASSLQPQGAAEQYF
TGCGCCAGCAGCTTGCAACCGCAGGGGGCCGCCGAGCAGTACTTC
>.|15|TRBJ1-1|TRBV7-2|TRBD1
CASSLQTGGWTEAFF
TGTGCCAGCAGCTTACAAACAGGGGGGTGGACTGAAGCTTTCTTT
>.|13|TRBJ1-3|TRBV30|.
CAWSRYSGNTIYF
TGTGCCTGGAGCAGATACTCTGGAAACACCATATATTTT
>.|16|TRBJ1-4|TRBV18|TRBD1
CASSPLSGQGNEKLFF
TGTGCCAGCTCACCACTCTCCGGACAGGGGAATGAAAAACTGTTTTTT
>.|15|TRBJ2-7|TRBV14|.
CASSQELGAVYEQYF
TGTGCCAGCAGCCAAGAATTGGGGGCAGTTTACGAGCAGTACTTC
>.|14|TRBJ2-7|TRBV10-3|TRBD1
CAISEPSTGFGQYF
TGTGCCATCAGTGAGCCCTCGACAGGGTTTGGGCAGTACTTC
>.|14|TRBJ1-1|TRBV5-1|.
CASSPYMMNTEAFF
TGCGCCAGCAGCCCGTACATGATGAACACTGAAGCTTTCTTT
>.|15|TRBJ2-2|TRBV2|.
CASSTSGPGVGELFF
TGTGCCAGCAGCACGTCCGGACCAGGGGTCGGGGAGCTGTTTTTT
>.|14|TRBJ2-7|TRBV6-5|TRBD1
CASSPRQGVSEQYF
TGTGCCAGCAGTCCTAGACAGGGGGTAAGCGAGCAGTACTTC
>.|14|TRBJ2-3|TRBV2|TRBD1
CASSLDRGTDTQYF
TGTGCCAGCAGTCTGGACAGGGGCACAGATACGCAGTATTTT
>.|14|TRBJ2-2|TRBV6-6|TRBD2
CASRRSGSTGELFF
TGTGCCAGCAGACGCAGCGGGAGCACCGGGGAGCTGTTTTTT
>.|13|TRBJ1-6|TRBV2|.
CASSGGGNSPLHF
TGTGCCTCCTCGGGGGGGGGAAATTCACCCCTCCACTTT
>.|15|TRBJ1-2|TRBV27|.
CASSARTPGRDGYTF
TGTGCCAGCAGTGCCCGGACTCCCGGTAGGGATGGCTACACCTTC
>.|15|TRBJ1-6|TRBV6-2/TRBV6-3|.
CASSYRSSYNSPLHF
TGTGCCAGCAGTTACCGCAGCTCCTATAATTCACCCCTCCACTTT
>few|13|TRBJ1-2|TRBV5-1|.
CASRPEGAHRYTF
TGCGCCAGCAGACCGGAGGGAGCCCATCGCTACACCTTC
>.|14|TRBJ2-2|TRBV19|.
CASKPGHTTGELFF
TGTGCCAGTAAGCCGGGACACACCACCGGGGAGCTGTTTTTT
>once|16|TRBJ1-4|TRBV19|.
CASSILYRATNEKLFF
TGTGCCAGTAGTATTCTTTACAGGGCGACTAATGAAAAACTGTTTTTT
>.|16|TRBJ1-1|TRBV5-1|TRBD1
CASSPGRGTFWTEAFF
TGCGCCAGCAGCCCCGGCAGGGGGACGTTCTGGACTGAAGCTTTCTTT
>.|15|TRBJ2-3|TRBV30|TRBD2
CAWSRGSGRIDTQYF
TGTGCCTGGAGTAGAGGTAGCGGGAGAATTGATACGCAGTATTTT
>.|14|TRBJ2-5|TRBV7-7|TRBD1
CASSPTGAGETQYF
TGTGCTAGCAGCCCAACAGGGGCCGGGGAGACCCAGTACTTC